The sequence of this T cell receptor (beta chain) was determined in a study of T-cell reconstitution after alpha-beta-depleted transplantation in children. Trimming took 4 bases from V and 4 from J, leaving 13 bases between them. There are 14 residues in the CDR3. Germline values: CDR1 MNHEY, CDR2 SMNVEV (reference sequence). Unique molecular identifiers were built into the TCRbeta library. TCRdb fed the PCR reads into MiXCR, producing one record per CDR3 protein. The table lists roughly 300,000 distinct CDR3 sequences, approximately 9.6% of them singletons, with 9.5% to 13% in the top ten. The receptor was isolated from a human donor who donated a stem cell graft to a child with SCID. V is TRBV27 and J is TRBJ1-2, with a tentative D call TRBD1 (5 bases). Sample: PBMCs from the stem cell graft donor, taken from the stem cell graft. CDR3 residues: CASSSLGESYGYTF. CDR3 nucleotide sequence: TGTGCCAGCAGTTCCCTAGGGGAGAGCTATGGCTACACCTTC.